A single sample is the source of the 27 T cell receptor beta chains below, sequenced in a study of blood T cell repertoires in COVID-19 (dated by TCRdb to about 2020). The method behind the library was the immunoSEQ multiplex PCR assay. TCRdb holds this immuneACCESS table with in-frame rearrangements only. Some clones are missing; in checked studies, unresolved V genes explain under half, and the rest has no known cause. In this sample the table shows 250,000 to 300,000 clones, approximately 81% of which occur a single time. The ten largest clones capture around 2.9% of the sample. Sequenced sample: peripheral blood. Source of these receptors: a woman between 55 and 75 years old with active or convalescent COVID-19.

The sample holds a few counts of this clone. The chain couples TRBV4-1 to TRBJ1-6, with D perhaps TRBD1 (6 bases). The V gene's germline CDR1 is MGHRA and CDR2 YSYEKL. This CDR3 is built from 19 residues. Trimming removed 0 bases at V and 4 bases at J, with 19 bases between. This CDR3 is CASSQEPGVTIGYNSPLHF. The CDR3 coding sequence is TGCGCCAGCAGCCAAGAACCAGGGGTGACCATTGGGTATAATTCACCCCTCCACTTT.

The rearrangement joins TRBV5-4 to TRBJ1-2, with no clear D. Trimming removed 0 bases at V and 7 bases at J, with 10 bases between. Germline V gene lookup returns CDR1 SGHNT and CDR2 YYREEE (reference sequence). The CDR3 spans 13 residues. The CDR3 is CASSLARVPGYTF. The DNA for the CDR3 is TGTGCCAGCAGCTTGGCGAGGGTTCCTGGCTACACCTTC.

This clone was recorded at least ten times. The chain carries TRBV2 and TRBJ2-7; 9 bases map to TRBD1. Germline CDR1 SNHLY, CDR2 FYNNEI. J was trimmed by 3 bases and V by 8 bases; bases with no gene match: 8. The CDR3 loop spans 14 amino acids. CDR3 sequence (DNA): TGTGCCAGCTTCTTAGGACAGGGGAACTACGAGCAGTACTTC. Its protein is CASFLGQGNYEQYF.

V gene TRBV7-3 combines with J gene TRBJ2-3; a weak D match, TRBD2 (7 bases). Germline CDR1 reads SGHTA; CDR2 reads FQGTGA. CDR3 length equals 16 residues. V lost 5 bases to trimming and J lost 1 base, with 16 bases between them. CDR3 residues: CASSPTPGGRTDTQYF. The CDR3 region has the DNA TGTGCCAGCAGCCCCACTCCGGGGGGCCGCACAGATACGCAGTATTTT.

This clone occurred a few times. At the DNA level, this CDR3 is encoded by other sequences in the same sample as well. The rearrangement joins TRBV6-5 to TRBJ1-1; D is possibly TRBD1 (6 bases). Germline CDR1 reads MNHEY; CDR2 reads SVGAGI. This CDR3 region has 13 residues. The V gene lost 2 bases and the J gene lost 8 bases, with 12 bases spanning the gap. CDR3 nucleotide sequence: TGTGCCAGCAGTTACCCCGGGGGGGCAGAAGCTTTCTTT. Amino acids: CASSYPGGAEAFF.

The CDR3 protein is CASSQVGSQYF. DNA for the CDR3: TGTGCCAGCAGCCAAGTCGGGTCCCAGTACTTC. This sequence joins TRBV3-1 (or the pseudogene TRBV3-2) and TRBJ2-5; D uncertain. The CDR3 has 11 residues. CDR1 LGHDT and CDR2 YNNKEL come from the germline V gene (reference sequence). V lost 1 base, J lost 9 bases, and 6 bases lay in between.

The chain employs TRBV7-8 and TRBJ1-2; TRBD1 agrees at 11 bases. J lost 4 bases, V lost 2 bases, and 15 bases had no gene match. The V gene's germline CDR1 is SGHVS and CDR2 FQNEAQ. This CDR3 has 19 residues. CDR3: CASSLPGGQGAGYSYGYTF. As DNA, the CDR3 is TGTGCCAGCAGCTTACCCGGTGGACAGGGGGCTGGTTACAGCTATGGCTACACCTTC.

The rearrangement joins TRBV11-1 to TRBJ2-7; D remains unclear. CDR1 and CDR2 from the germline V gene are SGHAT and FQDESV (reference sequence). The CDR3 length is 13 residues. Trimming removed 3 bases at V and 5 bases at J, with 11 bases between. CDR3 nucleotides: TGTGCCAGCAGCTTTTCGATCGCGGACGAGCAGTACTTC. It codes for CASSFSIADEQYF.

The CDR3 region has the DNA TGTGCCAGCAGCTTTTTTTCGGTGGGCACAGATACGCAGTATTTT. It encodes CASSFFSVGTDTQYF. The chain is built from TRBV7-2 and TRBJ2-3; D is unclear. This CDR3 comprises 15 residues. Germline CDR1 reads SGHTA; CDR2 reads FQGNSA. V was trimmed by 3 bases and J by 1 base, leaving 11 bases between them. Filled out from reference TRBV7-2 and TRBJ2-3, the complete variable domain reads GAGVSQSPSNKVTEKGKDVELRCDPISGHTALYWYRQSLGQGLEFLIYFQGNSAPDKSGLPSDRFSAERTGGSVSTLTIQRTQQEDSAVYLCASSFFSVGTDTQYFGPGTRLTVL.

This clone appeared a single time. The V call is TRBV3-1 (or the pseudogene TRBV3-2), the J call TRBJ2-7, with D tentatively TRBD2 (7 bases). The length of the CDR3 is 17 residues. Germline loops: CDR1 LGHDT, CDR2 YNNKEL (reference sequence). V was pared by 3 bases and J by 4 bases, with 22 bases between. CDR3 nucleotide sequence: TGTGCCAGCAGCCATCAAAAGGGGGGGATCTCTGGTTACGAGCAGTACTTC. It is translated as CASSHQKGGISGYEQYF.

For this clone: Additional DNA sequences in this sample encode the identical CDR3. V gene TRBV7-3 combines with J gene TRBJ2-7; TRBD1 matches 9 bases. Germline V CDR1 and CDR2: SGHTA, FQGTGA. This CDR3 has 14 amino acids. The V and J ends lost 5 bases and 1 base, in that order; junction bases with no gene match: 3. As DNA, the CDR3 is TGTGCCAGCAGCCCGGGGACAGGGTCCTACGAGCAGTACTTC. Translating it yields CASSPGTGSYEQYF.

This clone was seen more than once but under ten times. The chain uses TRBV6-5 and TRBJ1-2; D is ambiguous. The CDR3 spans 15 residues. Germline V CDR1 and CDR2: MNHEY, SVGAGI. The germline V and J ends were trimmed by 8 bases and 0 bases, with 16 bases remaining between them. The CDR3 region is CASAETGTANYGYTF. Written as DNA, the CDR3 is TGTGCCAGCGCGGAAACCGGAACGGCTAACTATGGCTACACCTTC.

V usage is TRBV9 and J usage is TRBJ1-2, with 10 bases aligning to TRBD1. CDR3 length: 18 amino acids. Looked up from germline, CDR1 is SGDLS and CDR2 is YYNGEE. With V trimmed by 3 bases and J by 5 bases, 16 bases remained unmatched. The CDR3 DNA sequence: TGTGCCAGCAGCGGGACAGGGGGGGTGCCCCCATCGGTTTATGGCTACACCTTC. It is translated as CASSGTGGVPPSVYGYTF.

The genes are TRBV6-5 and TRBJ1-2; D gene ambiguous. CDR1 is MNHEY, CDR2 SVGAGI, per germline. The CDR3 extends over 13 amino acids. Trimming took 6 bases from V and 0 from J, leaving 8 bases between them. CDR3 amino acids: CASRTGTNYGYTF. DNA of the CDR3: TGTGCCAGCAGAACCGGGACTAACTATGGCTACACCTTC.

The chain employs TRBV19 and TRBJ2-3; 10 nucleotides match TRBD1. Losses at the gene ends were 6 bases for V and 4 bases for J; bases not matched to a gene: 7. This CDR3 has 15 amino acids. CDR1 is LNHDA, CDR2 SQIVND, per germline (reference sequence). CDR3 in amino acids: CASRKRDRGPDTQYF. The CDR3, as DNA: TGTGCCAGTAGGAAACGGGACAGGGGTCCAGATACGCAGTATTTT.

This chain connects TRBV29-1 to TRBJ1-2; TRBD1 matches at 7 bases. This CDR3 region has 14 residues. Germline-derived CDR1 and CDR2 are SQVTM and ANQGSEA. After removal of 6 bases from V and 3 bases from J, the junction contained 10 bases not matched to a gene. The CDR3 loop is CSVVDRDDDYGYTF. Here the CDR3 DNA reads TGCAGCGTGGTCGACAGGGACGACGACTATGGCTACACCTTC.

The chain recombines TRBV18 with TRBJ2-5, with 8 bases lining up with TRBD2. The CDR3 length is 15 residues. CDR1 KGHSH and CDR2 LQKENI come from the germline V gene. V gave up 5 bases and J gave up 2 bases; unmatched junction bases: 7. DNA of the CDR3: TGTGCCAGCTCATACGCGGGGGGTCTACAAGAGACCCAGTACTTC. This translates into CASSYAGGLQETQYF.

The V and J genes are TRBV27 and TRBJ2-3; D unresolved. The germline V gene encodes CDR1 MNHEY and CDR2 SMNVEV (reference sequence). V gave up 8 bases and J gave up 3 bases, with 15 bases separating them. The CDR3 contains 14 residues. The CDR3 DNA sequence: TGTGCCAGCCAGGATCCGCGTCGGACAGATACGCAGTATTTT. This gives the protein CASQDPRRTDTQYF.

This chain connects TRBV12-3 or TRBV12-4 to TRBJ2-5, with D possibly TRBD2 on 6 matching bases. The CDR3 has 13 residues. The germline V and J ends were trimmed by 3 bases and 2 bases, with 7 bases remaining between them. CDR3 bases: TGTGCCAGCAGTTTCGGGGGACAAGAGACCCAGTACTTC. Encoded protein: CASSFGGQETQYF.

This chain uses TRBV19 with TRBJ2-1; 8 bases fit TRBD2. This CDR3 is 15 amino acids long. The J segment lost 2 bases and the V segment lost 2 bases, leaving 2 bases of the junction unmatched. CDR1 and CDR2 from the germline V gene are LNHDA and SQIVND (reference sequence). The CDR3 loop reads CASSIPGGTYNEQFF. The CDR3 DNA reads TGTGCCAGTAGTATACCGGGGGGGACCTACAATGAGCAGTTCTTC.

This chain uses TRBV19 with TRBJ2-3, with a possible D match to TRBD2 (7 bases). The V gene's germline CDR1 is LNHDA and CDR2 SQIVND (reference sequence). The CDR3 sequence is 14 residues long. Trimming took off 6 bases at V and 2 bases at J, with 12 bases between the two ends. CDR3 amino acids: CASSGGPYTDTQYF. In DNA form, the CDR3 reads TGTGCCAGTAGCGGGGGGCCTTACACAGATACGCAGTATTTT.

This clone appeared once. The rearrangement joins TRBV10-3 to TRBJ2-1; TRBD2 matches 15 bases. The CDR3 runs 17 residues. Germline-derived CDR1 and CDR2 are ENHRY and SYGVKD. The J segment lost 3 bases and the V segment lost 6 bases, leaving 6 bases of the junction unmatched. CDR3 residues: CAISGTSGGSSYNEQFF. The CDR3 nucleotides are TGTGCCATCAGCGGGACTAGCGGGGGGTCTAGCTACAATGAGCAGTTCTTC.

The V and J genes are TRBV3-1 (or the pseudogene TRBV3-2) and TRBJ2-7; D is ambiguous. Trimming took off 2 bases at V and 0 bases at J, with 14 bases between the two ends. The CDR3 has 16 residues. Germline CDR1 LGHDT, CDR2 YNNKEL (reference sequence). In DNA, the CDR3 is TGTGCCAGCAGCCAAAAATGCCAGATTTCCTCCTACGAGCAGTACTTC. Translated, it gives CASSQKCQISSYEQYF.

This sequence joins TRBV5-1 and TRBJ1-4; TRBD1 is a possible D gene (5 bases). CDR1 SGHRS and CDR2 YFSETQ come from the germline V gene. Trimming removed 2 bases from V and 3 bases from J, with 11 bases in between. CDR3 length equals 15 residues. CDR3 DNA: TGCGCCAGCAGCTTCGACAGCAGATCTAATGAAAAACTGTTTTTT. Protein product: CASSFDSRSNEKLFF.

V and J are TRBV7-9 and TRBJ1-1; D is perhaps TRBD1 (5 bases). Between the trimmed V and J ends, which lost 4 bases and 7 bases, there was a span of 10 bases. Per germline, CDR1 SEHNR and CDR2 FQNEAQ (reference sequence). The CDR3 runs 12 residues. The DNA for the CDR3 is TGTGCCAGCAGCTCTGGAGGGGATGAAGCTTTCTTT. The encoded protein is CASSSGGDEAFF.

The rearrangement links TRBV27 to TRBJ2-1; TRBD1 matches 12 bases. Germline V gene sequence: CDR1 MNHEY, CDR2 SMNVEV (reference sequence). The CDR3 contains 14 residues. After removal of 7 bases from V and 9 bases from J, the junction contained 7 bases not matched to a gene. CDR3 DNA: TGTGCCAGCAAGTCGGGACAGGGGGCTTTTGAGCAGTTCTTC. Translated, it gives CASKSGQGAFEQFF.

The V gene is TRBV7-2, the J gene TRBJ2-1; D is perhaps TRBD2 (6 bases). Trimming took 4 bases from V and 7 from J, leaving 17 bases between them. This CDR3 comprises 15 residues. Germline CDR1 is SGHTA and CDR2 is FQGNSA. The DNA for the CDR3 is TGTGCCAGCAGCTCACGTTCTAGCGTAGTTAATGAGCAGTTCTTC. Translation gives CASSSRSSVVNEQFF.